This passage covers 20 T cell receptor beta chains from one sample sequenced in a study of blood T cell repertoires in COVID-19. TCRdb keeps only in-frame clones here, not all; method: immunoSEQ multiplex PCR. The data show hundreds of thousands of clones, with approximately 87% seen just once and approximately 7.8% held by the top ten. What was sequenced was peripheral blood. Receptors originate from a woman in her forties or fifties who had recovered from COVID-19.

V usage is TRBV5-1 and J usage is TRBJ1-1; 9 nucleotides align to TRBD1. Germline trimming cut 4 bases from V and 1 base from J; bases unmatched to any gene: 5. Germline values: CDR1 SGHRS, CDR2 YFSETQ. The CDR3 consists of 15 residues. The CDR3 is CASSIGTGRNTEAFF. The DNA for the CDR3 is TGCGCCAGCAGCATAGGGACAGGGAGGAACACTGAAGCTTTCTTT.

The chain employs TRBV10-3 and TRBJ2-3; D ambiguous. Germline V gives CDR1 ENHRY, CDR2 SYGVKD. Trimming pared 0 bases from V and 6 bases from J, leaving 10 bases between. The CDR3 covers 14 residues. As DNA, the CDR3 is TGTGCCATCAGTGAGTCGAAGAGATCGGATACGCAGTATTTT. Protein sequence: CAISESKRSDTQYF.

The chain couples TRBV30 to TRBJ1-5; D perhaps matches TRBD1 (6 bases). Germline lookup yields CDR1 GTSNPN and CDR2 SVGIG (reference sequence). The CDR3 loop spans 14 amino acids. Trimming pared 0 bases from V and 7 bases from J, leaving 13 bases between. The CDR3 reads CAWSVAGARQPQHF. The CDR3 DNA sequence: TGTGCCTGGAGTGTCGCAGGGGCCCGGCAGCCCCAGCATTTT.

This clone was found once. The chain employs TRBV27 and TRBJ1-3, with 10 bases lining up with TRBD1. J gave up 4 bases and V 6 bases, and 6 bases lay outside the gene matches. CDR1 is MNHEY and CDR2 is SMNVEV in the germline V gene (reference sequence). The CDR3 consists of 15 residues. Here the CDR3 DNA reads TGTGCCAGCAGCCTAGGGACAGGGGTCGGAAACACCATATATTTT. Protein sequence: CASSLGTGVGNTIYF.

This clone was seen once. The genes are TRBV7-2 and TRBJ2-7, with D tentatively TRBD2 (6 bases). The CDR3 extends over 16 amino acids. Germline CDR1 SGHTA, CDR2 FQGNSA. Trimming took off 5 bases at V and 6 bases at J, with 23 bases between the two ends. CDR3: CASSPDTGAILAEQYF. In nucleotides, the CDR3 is TGTGCCAGCAGCCCTGACACGGGAGCGATTCTCGCCGAGCAGTACTTC.

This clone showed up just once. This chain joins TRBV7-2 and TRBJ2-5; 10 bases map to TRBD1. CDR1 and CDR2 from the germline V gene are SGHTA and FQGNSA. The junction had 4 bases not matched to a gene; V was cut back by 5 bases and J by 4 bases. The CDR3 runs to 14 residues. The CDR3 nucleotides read TGTGCCAGCAGCGTCGACAGGGGGCGAGAGACCCAGTACTTC. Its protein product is CASSVDRGRETQYF.

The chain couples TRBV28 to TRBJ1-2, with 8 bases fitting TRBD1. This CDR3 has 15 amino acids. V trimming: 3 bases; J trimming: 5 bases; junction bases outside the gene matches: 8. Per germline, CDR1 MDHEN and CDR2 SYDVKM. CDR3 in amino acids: CASSFPGTGPYGYTF. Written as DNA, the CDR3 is TGTGCCAGCAGTTTCCCCGGGACAGGCCCATATGGCTACACCTTC.

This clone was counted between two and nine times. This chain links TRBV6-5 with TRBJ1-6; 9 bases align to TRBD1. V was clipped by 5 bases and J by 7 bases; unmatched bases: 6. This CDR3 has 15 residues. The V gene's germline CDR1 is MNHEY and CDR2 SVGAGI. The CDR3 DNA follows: TGTGCCAGCAGTCGCTACGACAGGGGGAATTCACCCCTCCACTTT. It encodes CASSRYDRGNSPLHF.

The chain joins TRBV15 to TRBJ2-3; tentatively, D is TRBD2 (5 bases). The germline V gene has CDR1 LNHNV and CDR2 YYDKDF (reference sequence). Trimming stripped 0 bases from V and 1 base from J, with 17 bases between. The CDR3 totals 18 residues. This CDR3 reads CATSRDLAQRTGTDTQYF. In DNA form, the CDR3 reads TGTGCCACCAGCAGAGATCTCGCCCAGCGGACCGGCACAGATACGCAGTATTTT. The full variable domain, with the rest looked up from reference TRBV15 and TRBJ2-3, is DAMVIQNPRYQVTQFGKPVTLSCSQTLNHNVMYWYQQKSSQAPKLLFHYYDKDFNNEADTPDNFQSRRPNTSFCFLDIRSPGLGDTAMYLCATSRDLAQRTGTDTQYFGPGTRLTVL.

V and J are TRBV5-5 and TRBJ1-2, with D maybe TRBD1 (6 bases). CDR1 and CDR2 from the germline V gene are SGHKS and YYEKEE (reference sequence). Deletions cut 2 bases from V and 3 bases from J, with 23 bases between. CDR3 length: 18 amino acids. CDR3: CASSLSDGTRNFHYGYTF. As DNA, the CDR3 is TGTGCCAGCAGCTTAAGTGACGGGACACGGAATTTCCACTATGGCTACACCTTC. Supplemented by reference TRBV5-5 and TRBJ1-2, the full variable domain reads DAGVTQSPTHLIKTRGQQVTLRCSPISGHKSVSWYQQVLGQGPQFIFQYYEKEERGRGNFPDRFSARQFPNYSSELNVNALLLGDSALYLCASSLSDGTRNFHYGYTFGSGTRLTVV.

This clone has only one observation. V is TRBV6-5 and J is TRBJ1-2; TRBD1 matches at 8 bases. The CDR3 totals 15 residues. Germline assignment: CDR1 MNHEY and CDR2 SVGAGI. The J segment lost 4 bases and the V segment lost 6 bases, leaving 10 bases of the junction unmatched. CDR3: CASRLGRQGFYGYTF. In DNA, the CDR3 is TGTGCCAGCAGATTGGGAAGACAGGGGTTCTATGGCTACACCTTC.

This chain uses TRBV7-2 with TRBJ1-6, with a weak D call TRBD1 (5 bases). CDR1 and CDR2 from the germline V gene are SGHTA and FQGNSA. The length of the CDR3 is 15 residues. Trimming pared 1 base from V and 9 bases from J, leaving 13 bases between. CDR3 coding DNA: TGTGCCAGCAGCTTAGAAACAGGTCGGAGTTCACCCCTCCACTTT. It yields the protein CASSLETGRSSPLHF.

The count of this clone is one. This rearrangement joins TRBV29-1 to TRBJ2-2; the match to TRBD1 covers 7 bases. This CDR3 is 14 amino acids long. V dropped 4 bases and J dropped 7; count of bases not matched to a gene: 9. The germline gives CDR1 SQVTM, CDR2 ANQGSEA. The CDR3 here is CSVGDGRGSGELFF. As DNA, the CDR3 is TGCAGCGTTGGGGATGGCAGGGGGAGCGGGGAGCTGTTTTTT.

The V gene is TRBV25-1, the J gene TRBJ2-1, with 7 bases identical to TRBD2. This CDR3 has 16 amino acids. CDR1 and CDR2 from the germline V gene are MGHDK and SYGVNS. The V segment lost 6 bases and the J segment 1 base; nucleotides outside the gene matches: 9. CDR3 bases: TGTGCCAGCAGCGAAAGGTACGGGAGGTCCTACAATGAGCAGTTCTTC. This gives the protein CASSERYGRSYNEQFF.

Here the CDR3 DNA reads TGTGCCAGCAGCTCCCCCGGGACAGGGGTGCACAATGAGCAGTTCTTC. Its protein product is CASSSPGTGVHNEQFF. The chain couples TRBV5-4 to TRBJ2-1; 10 bases line up with TRBD1. This CDR3 is built from 16 residues. Germline V CDR1 and CDR2: SGHNT, YYREEE (reference sequence). Trimming at V came to 3 bases and at J to 5 bases, leaving 8 bases not matched to a gene.

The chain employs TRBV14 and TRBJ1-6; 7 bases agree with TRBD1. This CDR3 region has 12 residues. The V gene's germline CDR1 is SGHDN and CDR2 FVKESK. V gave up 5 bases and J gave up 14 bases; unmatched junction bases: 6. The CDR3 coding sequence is TGTGCCAGCAGCTACCGGACAGGCGCCCTCCACTTT. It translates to CASSYRTGALHF.

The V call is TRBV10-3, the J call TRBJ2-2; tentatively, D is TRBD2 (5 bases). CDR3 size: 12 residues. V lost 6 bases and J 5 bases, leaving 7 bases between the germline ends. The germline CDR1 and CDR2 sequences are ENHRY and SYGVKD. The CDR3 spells CAISSGTGELFF. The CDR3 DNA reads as TGTGCCATCAGCTCGGGGACCGGGGAGCTGTTTTTT.

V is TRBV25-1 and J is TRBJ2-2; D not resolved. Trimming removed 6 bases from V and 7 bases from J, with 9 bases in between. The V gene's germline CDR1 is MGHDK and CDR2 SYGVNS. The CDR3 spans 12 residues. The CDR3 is CASRMPGGELFF. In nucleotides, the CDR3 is TGTGCCAGCAGAATGCCCGGCGGGGAGCTGTTTTTT.

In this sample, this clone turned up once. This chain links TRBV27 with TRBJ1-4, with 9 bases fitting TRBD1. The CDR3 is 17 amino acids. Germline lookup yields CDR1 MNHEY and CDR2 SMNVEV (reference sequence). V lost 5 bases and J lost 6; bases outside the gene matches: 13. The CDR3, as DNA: TGTGCCAGCAGTCTCCGTCCCATCCGGGACAGGGATGAAAAACTGTTTTTT. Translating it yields CASSLRPIRDRDEKLFF.

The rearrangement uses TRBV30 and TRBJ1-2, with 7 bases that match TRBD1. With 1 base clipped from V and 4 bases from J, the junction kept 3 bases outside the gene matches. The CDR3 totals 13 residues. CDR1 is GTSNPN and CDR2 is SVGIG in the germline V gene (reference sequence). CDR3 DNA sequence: TGTGCCTGGAGTGAACACAGGGGCTATGGCTACACCTTC. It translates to CAWSEHRGYGYTF.